Listed here is a single T cell receptor beta chain. Study processing details: Estimated nucleated cell counts came from reference gene primer amplification. Sequencing was performed with immunoSEQ multiplex PCR; in TCRdb, only in-frame clones are kept and a portion is missing. The D gene and trimming were derived from the DNA, and the V and J assignments and clone size from that table. The sample has 120,000 to 150,000 clones, approximately 80% seen once. This entry comes from a study of blood T cell repertoires in COVID-19. As for the study in general: T cells, B-cell-depleted T cells, or PBMCs supplied cDNA or gDNA.

The CDR3 spans 18 residues. The germline V gene encodes CDR1 SGHRS and CDR2 YFSETQ. V trimming: 0 bases; J trimming: 4 bases; junction bases outside the gene matches: 13. The source is a man aged 55 to 70 with active or convalescent COVID-19. Sequencing used peripheral blood. The chain recombines TRBV5-1 with TRBJ2-5, with 9 bases lining up with TRBD2. The CDR3 loop is CASSLGRLAGGPRETQYF. The CDR3 DNA reads TGCGCCAGCAGCTTGGGGAGGTTGGCGGGAGGGCCAAGAGAGACCCAGTACTTC.